This is a list of T cell receptor beta chains from one sample in a study of cytomegalovirus exposure and HLA in healthy donors. Assay used: immunoSEQ multiplex PCR; TCRdb lists only in-frame clones, some missing. The table lists over 150,000 clones, more than 65% of them singletons. The sample was PBMCs. These receptors were taken from a woman aged 18-29 years in good health and CMV-seropositive. The conserved cysteine and the conserved F or W are not part of the CDR3 here. Fields, in order: J gene, D gene, V gene, CDR3 protein. A D gene is named only where the DNA matches it firmly.

J: TRBJ1-2
D: -
V: TRBV29-1
CDR3: SVSPGDAVYGYT

J: TRBJ2-5
D: -
V: TRBV7-9
CDR3: ASSPGDPTQY

J: TRBJ1-2
D: -
V: TRBV18
CDR3: ASSPPAGNYGYT

J: TRBJ2-3
D: TRBD2
V: TRBV10-3
CDR3: AIRNGGADTQY

J: TRBJ1-2
D: -
V: TRBV6-6
CDR3: ASSPSIGLTGSYT

J: TRBJ2-1
D: TRBD2
V: TRBV27
CDR3: ASSSITSGGIDEQF

J: TRBJ2-2
D: TRBD2
V: TRBV4-2
CDR3: ASSPYSTSEQTNTGELF

J: TRBJ2-1
D: -
V: TRBV19
CDR3: ASRHPGTQGHEQF

J: TRBJ2-1
D: -
V: TRBV18
CDR3: ASPLARGSSYNEQF

J: TRBJ2-4
D: -
V: TRBV7-3
CDR3: ASSLSSGRGSQNIQY